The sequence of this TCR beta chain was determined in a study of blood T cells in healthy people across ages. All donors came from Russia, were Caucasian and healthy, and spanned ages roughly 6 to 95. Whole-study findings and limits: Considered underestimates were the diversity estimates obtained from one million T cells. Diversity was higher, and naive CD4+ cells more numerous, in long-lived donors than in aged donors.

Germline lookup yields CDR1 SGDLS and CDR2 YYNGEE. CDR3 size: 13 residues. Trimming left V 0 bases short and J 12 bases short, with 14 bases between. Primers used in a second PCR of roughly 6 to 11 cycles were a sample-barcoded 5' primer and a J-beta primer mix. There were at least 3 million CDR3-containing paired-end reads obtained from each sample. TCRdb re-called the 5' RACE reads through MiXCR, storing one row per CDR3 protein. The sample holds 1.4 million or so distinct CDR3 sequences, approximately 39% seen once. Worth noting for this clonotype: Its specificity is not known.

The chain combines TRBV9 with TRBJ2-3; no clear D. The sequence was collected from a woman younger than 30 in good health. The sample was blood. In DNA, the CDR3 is TGTGCCAGCAGCGTAGCTGCCACTGGGTTCCAGTATTTT. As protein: CASSVAATGFQYF.